This T cell receptor (beta chain) was recorded in a study of CD8 T cells in Susac syndrome. Study outcomes and limitations: It was acknowledged by the study that relatively few individuals were included in its TCR sequencing and HLA analysis.

V lost 1 base, J lost 6 bases, and 13 bases lay in between. This CDR3 has 13 amino acids. CDR1 and CDR2 (germline): GTSNPN, SVGIG (reference sequence). For this clonotype: The antigen is not known.

Reverse transcription of roughly 0.5 to 1 ug RNA was carried out with random hexamers. By means of immunoSEQ multiplex PCR, TCR beta CDR3 spanning 54 Vbeta and 13 Jbeta underwent amplification. MiXCR was run by TCRdb on the immunoSEQ multiplex PCR reads, yielding one entry per CDR3 protein. The sample lists under 200,000 distinct CDR3 sequences; approximately 93% were seen once. The controls were healthy donors who were matched for age and sex. TEMRA cells underwent FACS enrichment and CD8+ and CD4+ T cells underwent negative isolation. The sequence was collected from a human donor in good health. The sample was CD4+ T cells from PBMCs. J is TRBJ2-7 and V is TRBV30; D is unclear. CDR3 sequence: CAWSASDITEQYF. The CDR3 DNA follows: TGTGCCTGGAGTGCCTCTGACATCACCGAGCAGTACTTC.